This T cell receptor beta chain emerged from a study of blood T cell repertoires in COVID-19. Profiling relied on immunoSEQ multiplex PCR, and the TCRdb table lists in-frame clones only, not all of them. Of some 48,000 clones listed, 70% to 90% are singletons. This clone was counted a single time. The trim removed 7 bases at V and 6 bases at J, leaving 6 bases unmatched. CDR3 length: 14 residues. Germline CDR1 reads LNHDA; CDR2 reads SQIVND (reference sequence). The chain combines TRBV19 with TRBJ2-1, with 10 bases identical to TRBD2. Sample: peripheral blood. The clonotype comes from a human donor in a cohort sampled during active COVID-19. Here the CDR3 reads CASKLAGPFNEQFF. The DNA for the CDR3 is TGTGCCAGTAAACTAGCGGGGCCGTTCAATGAGCAGTTCTTC. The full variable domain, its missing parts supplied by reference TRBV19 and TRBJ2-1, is DGGITQSPKYLFRKEGQNVTLSCEQNLNHDAMYWYRQDPGQGLRLIYYSQIVNDFQKGDIAEGYSVSREKKESFPLTVTSAQKNPTAFYLCASKLAGPFNEQFFGPGTRLTVL.